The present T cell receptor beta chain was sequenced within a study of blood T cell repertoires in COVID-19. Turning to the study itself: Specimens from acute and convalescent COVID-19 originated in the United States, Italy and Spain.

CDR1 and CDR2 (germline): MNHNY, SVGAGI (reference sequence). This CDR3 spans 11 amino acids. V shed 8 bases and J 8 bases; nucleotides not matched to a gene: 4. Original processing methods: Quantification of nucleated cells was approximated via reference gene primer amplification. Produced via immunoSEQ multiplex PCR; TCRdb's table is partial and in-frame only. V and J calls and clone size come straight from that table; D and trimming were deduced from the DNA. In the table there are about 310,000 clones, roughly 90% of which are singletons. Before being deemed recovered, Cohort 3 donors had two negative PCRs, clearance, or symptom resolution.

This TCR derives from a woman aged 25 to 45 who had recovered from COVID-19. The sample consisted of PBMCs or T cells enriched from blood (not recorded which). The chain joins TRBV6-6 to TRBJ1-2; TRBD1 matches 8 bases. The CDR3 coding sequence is TGTGCCAGCGGACAGGGAGAAGGCTACACCTTC. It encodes CASGQGEGYTF.